The 24 T cell receptor beta chains below were found in one sample sequenced in a study of CD8 T cells in Susac syndrome. RNA in amounts of about 0.5 to 1 ug was reverse transcribed with random hexamers. TCRdb processed the immunoSEQ multiplex PCR reads anew with MiXCR; each CDR3 protein has one entry. The sample lists some 260,000 distinct CDR3 sequences; about 85% were seen once. Sequencing was performed on CD8+ T cells from PBMCs. The receptors stem from a human donor with multiple sclerosis.

V and J are TRBV6-5 and TRBJ2-3; D is uncertain. This CDR3 has 14 amino acids. Trimming pared 3 bases from V and 2 bases from J, leaving 9 bases between. The germline gives CDR1 MNHEY, CDR2 SVGAGI. The CDR3 bases are TGTGCCAGCAGTTATATCGACTTCACAGATACGCAGTATTTT. Translating it yields CASSYIDFTDTQYF.

The chain uses TRBV19 and TRBJ2-1; no clear D. V lost 1 base and J lost 9, with 7 bases in between. Germline V gives CDR1 LNHDA, CDR2 SQIVND (reference sequence). The CDR3 sequence is 12 residues long. The CDR3 loop is CASSIVASEQFF. In DNA, the CDR3 is TGTGCCAGTAGTATAGTCGCAAGTGAGCAGTTCTTC.

This clonotype was counted a few times. The chain uses TRBV5-1 and TRBJ1-6; no firm D call. Germline V CDR1 and CDR2: SGHRS, YFSETQ. V was shortened by 0 bases and J by 6 bases, with 16 bases between the two germline ends. The CDR3 loop spans 17 amino acids. Here the CDR3 DNA reads TGCGCCAGCAGCTTGGGGCGGCACGGAGGGTCTAATTCACCCCTCCACTTT. This codes for CASSLGRHGGSNSPLHF.

The V gene is TRBV25-1, the J gene TRBJ2-2, with D perhaps matching TRBD2 (5 bases). With 4 bases removed from V and 0 bases from J, the gap between germline ends came to 15 bases. The CDR3 covers 17 residues. Germline V CDR1 and CDR2: MGHDK, SYGVNS. The CDR3 region is CASSANGKPTNTGELFF. DNA of the CDR3: TGTGCCAGCAGTGCCAACGGGAAGCCAACGAACACCGGGGAGCTGTTTTTT. Based on the CDR3 plus reference TRBV25-1 and TRBJ2-2, the full variable domain is EADIYQTPRYLVIGTGKKITLECSQTMGHDKMYWYQQDPGMELHLIHYSYGVNSTEKGDLSSESTVSRIRTEHFPLTLESARPSHTSQYLCASSANGKPTNTGELFFGEGSRLTVL.

This clonotype was detected only once. V gene TRBV7-3 combines with J gene TRBJ1-1; 8 bases fit TRBD1. Germline trimming cut 5 bases from V and 4 bases from J; bases unmatched to any gene: 6. CDR1 and CDR2 from the germline V gene are SGHTA and FQGTGA. The CDR3 runs 14 residues. CDR3 loop: CASSGAGGPTEAFF. The CDR3 DNA reads as TGTGCCAGCAGCGGAGCAGGGGGCCCCACTGAAGCTTTCTTT.

This clonotype has a handful of counts. The V gene is TRBV7-3, the J gene TRBJ2-7; D is possibly TRBD1 or TRBD2 (5 bases each). The CDR3 runs to 13 residues. V was cut by 3 bases and J by 4 bases, with 10 bases left in between. The V gene's germline CDR1 is SGHTA and CDR2 FQGTGA. CDR3 in amino acids: CASSFFGGYEQYF. In nucleotides, the CDR3 is TGTGCCAGCAGCTTTTTTGGGGGTTACGAGCAGTACTTC.

The chain employs TRBV27 and TRBJ2-2; TRBD1 agrees at 9 bases. Germline V gene lookup returns CDR1 MNHEY and CDR2 SMNVEV (reference sequence). This CDR3 contains 17 residues. V shed 4 bases, J shed 4 bases, and the junction held 10 bases outside the gene matches. CDR3 bases: TGTGCCAGCAGTTCACTCCGGACAGGGGTTGGCACCGGGGAGCTGTTTTTT. This encodes CASSSLRTGVGTGELFF.

The chain is built from TRBV10-3 and TRBJ2-1, with D perhaps matching TRBD2 (6 bases). CDR1 is ENHRY and CDR2 is SYGVKD in the germline V gene. The CDR3 contains 12 residues. V was trimmed by 7 bases and J by 8 bases, leaving 12 bases between them. CDR3 sequence: CAINGRGDEQFF. The CDR3 nucleotides read TGTGCCATCAACGGGAGAGGGGATGAGCAGTTCTTC.

CDR3 DNA: TGCAGTGCTGGGACTAGCGCCAGCTCCTACAATGAGCAGTTCTTC. This encodes CSAGTSASSYNEQFF. The chain is built from TRBV20-1 and TRBJ2-1; 10 positions agree with TRBD2. J was trimmed by 0 bases and V by 5 bases; bases with no gene match: 4. Germline loops: CDR1 DFQATT, CDR2 SNEGSKA (reference sequence). The CDR3 extends over 15 amino acids.

V is TRBV19 and J is TRBJ1-5, with a weak D call TRBD1 (5 bases). CDR3 length: 15 residues. Germline V gives CDR1 LNHDA, CDR2 SQIVND (reference sequence). V was shortened by 5 bases and J by 1 base, with 12 bases between the two germline ends. CDR3 loop: CASSLKGWSNQPQHF. CDR3 coding DNA: TGTGCCAGTAGTTTAAAGGGGTGGAGCAATCAGCCCCAGCATTTT.

This rearrangement joins TRBV29-1 to TRBJ2-1; D unclear. Per the germline V gene, CDR1 is SQVTM and CDR2 is ANQGSEA. This CDR3 has 16 residues. Trimming removed 1 base at V and 0 bases at J, with 13 bases between. CDR3 nucleotide sequence: TGCAGCGTTGAAGGGTCCGTTACGAGCTCCTACAATGAGCAGTTCTTC. This sequence encodes CSVEGSVTSSYNEQFF.

This chain connects TRBV6-1 to TRBJ1-1, with D uncertain. Germline values: CDR1 MNHNS, CDR2 SASEGT. CDR3 size: 18 residues. Trimming took 2 bases from V and 4 from J, leaving 23 bases between them. CDR3 loop: CASSELWVVHGGFTEAFF. DNA for the CDR3: TGTGCCAGCAGTGAATTGTGGGTCGTCCACGGAGGGTTCACTGAAGCTTTCTTT.

The V and J genes are TRBV27 and TRBJ2-1, with TRBD2 matching over 8 bases. The trim removed 2 bases at V and 3 bases at J, leaving 3 bases unmatched. The CDR3 covers 15 residues. Germline V gene data show CDR1 as MNHEY and CDR2 as SMNVEV (reference sequence). CDR3: CASSLGGRIYNEQFF. The CDR3 DNA reads TGTGCCAGCAGTTTAGGCGGGAGGATCTACAATGAGCAGTTCTTC.

V and J are TRBV19 and TRBJ1-2; D call uncertain. Per the germline V gene, CDR1 is LNHDA and CDR2 is SQIVND (reference sequence). This CDR3 region has 12 residues. V was shortened by 5 bases and J by 3 bases, with 7 bases between the two germline ends. The DNA of the CDR3 is TGTGCCAGTAGTGGAGGAGACTATGGCTACACCTTC. Translation: CASSGGDYGYTF.

The CDR3 coding sequence is TGTGCCAGCAGCTCCCCTCACAGCGGGAGGGCCACCGATACGCAGTATTTT. Translating it yields CASSSPHSGRATDTQYF. This chain uses TRBV7-9 with TRBJ2-3; 10 bases match TRBD2. CDR3 length: 17 amino acids. The germline V gene has CDR1 SEHNR and CDR2 FQNEAQ (reference sequence). The ends lost 4 bases at V and 6 bases at J; junction bases unmatched: 13.

The chain couples TRBV28 to TRBJ2-5, with D perhaps being TRBD1 or TRBD2 (5 bases each). V lost 8 bases, J lost 5 bases, and 6 bases lay in between. Germline values: CDR1 MDHEN, CDR2 SYDVKM. The CDR3 sequence is 10 residues long. CDR3 coding DNA: TGTGCCAGCTGGGGGGAGACCCAGTACTTC. Translated: CASWGETQYF. Complete variable domain (other parts from reference TRBV28 and TRBJ2-5): DVKVTQSSRYLVKRTGEKVFLECVQDMDHENMFWYRQDPGLGLRLIYFSYDVKMKEKGDIPEGYSVSREKKERFSLILESASTNQTSMYLCASWGETQYFGPGTRLLVL.

The chain couples TRBV4-1 to TRBJ1-4, with D uncertain. CDR3 size: 17 residues. CDR1 MGHRA and CDR2 YSYEKL come from the germline V gene. Trimming left V 1 base short and J 0 bases short, with 12 bases between. CDR3 coding DNA: TGCGCCAGCAGCCAAGGCGCCGTTCCCCCAACTAATGAAAAACTGTTTTTT. Protein sequence: CASSQGAVPPTNEKLFF.

This rearrangement joins TRBV20-1 to TRBJ2-7; perhaps TRBD2 as D (5 bases). The germline V and J ends were trimmed by 3 bases and 5 bases, with 14 bases remaining between them. CDR1 is DFQATT and CDR2 is SNEGSKA in the germline V gene (reference sequence). CDR3 length equals 13 residues. The CDR3 here is CSARLLAGHEQYF. CDR3 nucleotides: TGCAGTGCTAGGTTGCTAGCCGGCCACGAGCAGTACTTC.

The chain links TRBV4-1 to TRBJ1-5; D call uncertain. V lost 1 base and J 3 bases, leaving 10 bases between the germline ends. Germline V lookup: CDR1 MGHRA, CDR2 YSYEKL. The CDR3 has 15 amino acids. The CDR3: CASSQGLGINQPQHF. For the CDR3, the DNA is TGCGCCAGCAGCCAAGGCCTCGGCATCAATCAGCCCCAGCATTTT.

This clonotype has a handful of counts. The chain is built from TRBV6-5 and TRBJ2-1, with a possible D match to TRBD1 (5 bases). V dropped 0 bases and J dropped 9 bases, with 9 bases sitting between them. Per the germline V gene, CDR1 is MNHEY and CDR2 is SVGAGI. The CDR3 is 13 residues long. CDR3: CASSYSVGAEQFF. For the CDR3, the DNA is TGTGCCAGCAGTTACTCGGTAGGGGCTGAGCAGTTCTTC.

The rearrangement joins TRBV3-1 to TRBJ2-7, with D maybe TRBD2 (5 bases). Trimming shortened V by 4 bases and J by 4 bases, and 14 bases separated the two germline ends. Germline assignment: CDR1 LGHDT and CDR2 YNNKEL (reference sequence). The CDR3 sequence is 14 residues long. The CDR3 loop reads CASSPYRGPYEQYF. CDR3 nucleotide sequence: TGTGCCAGCAGCCCCTACCGGGGTCCTTACGAGCAGTACTTC.

The table lists this clonotype with a count of one. This chain uses TRBV29-1 with TRBJ1-1; D not certain. CDR3 length equals 12 residues. Germline-derived CDR1 and CDR2 are SQVTM and ANQGSEA. V was cut by 7 bases and J by 2 bases, with 11 bases left in between. The CDR3 region has the DNA TGCAGCGGCCTACACTCTAACACTGAAGCTTTCTTT. This translates into CSGLHSNTEAFF.

V usage is TRBV27 and J usage is TRBJ2-2; 10 bases align to TRBD2. Looked up from germline, CDR1 is MNHEY and CDR2 is SMNVEV (reference sequence). The CDR3 is made up of 18 amino acids. V lost 6 bases and J lost 1; bases outside the gene matches: 11. The CDR3 coding sequence is TGTGCCAGCAGCTTACAGAAGCGGACTAGCGGGAACACCGGGGAGCTGTTTTTT. Protein: CASSLQKRTSGNTGELFF.

This rearrangement joins TRBV12-2 to TRBJ2-3; no DNA check was done on the table's D call, TRBD2. TRBV12-2 constitutes a pseudogene. The CDR3 loop spans 15 amino acids. CDR3 DNA sequence: TGTGCAAGTCGCTCCCCTAGCGGGTTGGGAGATACGCAGTATTTT. Its protein product is CASRSPSGLGDTQYF.